The 3 T cell receptor beta chains presented below share a single source sample, sequenced in a study of T cells and copy number aberrations in small-cell lung cancer. Some clones are missing from TCRdb's copy, which holds only in-frame ones; the method was immunoSEQ multiplex PCR. Among more than 9,000 clones, 75% to 80% were seen once, and the ten largest hold roughly 30%. Sequencing was carried out using normal tissue next to the tumor. The receptor source for this set is a man in his fifties or sixties with small cell lung cancer.

The chain links TRBV6-6 to TRBJ2-7; 7 nucleotides align to TRBD2. V lost 3 bases and J lost 3; bases outside the gene matches: 5. From germline, CDR1 is MNHNY and CDR2 SVGAGI (reference sequence). The CDR3 runs to 14 residues. The CDR3 loop reads CASSYWGGGYEQYF. As DNA, the CDR3 is TGTGCCAGCAGTTATTGGGGGGGAGGCTACGAGCAGTACTTC.

This rearrangement joins TRBV9 to TRBJ1-1; D is uncertain. Germline V gene sequence: CDR1 SGDLS, CDR2 YYNGEE. V was clipped by 0 bases and J by 1 base, with 7 bases between them. There are 14 residues in the CDR3. The CDR3 sequence: CASSVDWGNTEAFF. In nucleotides, the CDR3 is TGTGCCAGCAGCGTAGACTGGGGGAACACTGAAGCTTTCTTT.

The rearrangement joins TRBV21-1 to TRBJ2-1. TRBV21-1 is a pseudogene locus. This CDR3 is built from 15 residues. CDR3 sequence (DNA): TGTGCCAGCAGCAACGGGACCATCAAACGCGATGAGCAGTTCTTC. Translation gives CASSNGTIKRDEQFF.